This T cell receptor (beta chain) stems from a study of T cells in Graves' hyperthyroidism and ophthalmopathy. Study results and caveats: Within blood appeared most thyroid clonotypes that had expanded above 0.001.

Exclusions: uncontrolled infection, other autoimmune disease, pregnancy, lactation. Orbital computed tomography, thyroid ultrasound, serum thyroxine and TRAb, and clinical symptoms together informed the diagnoses. Researchers amplified the TCR beta CDR3 regions from RNA transcripts. A first-round RT-PCR of the TCR CDR3 used the HTBI primer set. TCRdb passed the multiplex PCR reads through MiXCR, listing each CDR3 protein once. Of some 360,000 distinct CDR3 sequences in the sample, about 15% were seen once. The sample holds many counts of this clonotype. Its antigen remains unidentified. The clonotype comes from a woman aged 60-75 years with Graves' hyperthyroidism. Sequencing was carried out using blood.

The CDR3 loop reads CASSLGSATYNEQFF. The CDR3 nucleotides are TGTGCCAGCAGCTTAGGTAGCGCAACCTACAATGAGCAGTTCTTC. The V call is TRBV11-3, the J call TRBJ2-1; tentative D call: TRBD2 (5 bases). In germline, CDR1 is SGHNT, CDR2 YENEEA. The CDR3 extends over 15 amino acids. The V gene lost 1 base and the J gene lost 2 bases, with 9 bases spanning the gap. Drawing the rest from reference TRBV11-3 and TRBJ2-1, the complete variable domain is EAGVVQSPRYKIIEKKQPVAFWCNPISGHNTLYWYLQNLGQGPELLIRYENEEAVDDSQLPKDRFSAERLKGVDSTLKIQPAELGDSAVYLCASSLGSATYNEQFFGPGTRLTVL.